The next 11 T cell receptor beta chains were all read from a single sample in a study of T cell responses to AZD1222 COVID-19 vaccine. Data came from immunoSEQ multiplex PCR; TCRdb stores just in-frame clones and leaves some out. This sample yields fewer than 45,000 clones, of which 85% to 90% are seen a single time; roughly 7% belongs to the top ten. Sequenced here: peripheral blood, sampled on day 0 of AZD1222 vaccination. All receptors derive from an adult in good health.

This chain uses TRBV5-1 with TRBJ1-1; 12 bases are shared with TRBD1. This CDR3 is 16 amino acids long. Germline loops: CDR1 SGHRS, CDR2 YFSETQ. V lost 3 bases to trimming and J lost 2 bases; unmatched junction nucleotides: 5. CDR3 sequence: CASSSRDRGQNTEAFF. The CDR3, as DNA: TGCGCCAGCAGCTCCCGGGACAGGGGGCAAAACACTGAAGCTTTCTTT.

The chain combines TRBV5-1 with TRBJ2-1; 9 bases map to TRBD2. CDR1 is SGHRS and CDR2 is YFSETQ in the germline V gene. Trimming removed 4 bases from V and 7 bases from J; junction bases left unmatched: 9. The CDR3 has 15 residues. CDR3 region: CASSPVVAGANEQFF. The CDR3 coding sequence is TGCGCCAGCAGCCCTGTGGTAGCGGGGGCGAATGAGCAGTTCTTC.

The chain carries TRBV7-5 and TRBJ1-2. TRBV7-5 is listed as a pseudogene. The CDR3 is 14 residues long. The CDR3 coding sequence is TGTGTCAGAAGCCCCCCCCGCTACCCCTATGGCTACACCTTC. Encoded protein: CVRSPPRYPYGYTF.

This clone was seen more than once but under ten times. This chain connects TRBV7-2 to TRBJ2-1; a possible D gene is TRBD2 (5 bases). The CDR3 contains 13 residues. V was shortened by 5 bases and J by 10 bases, with 15 bases between the two germline ends. CDR1 and CDR2 from the germline V gene are SGHTA and FQGNSA. CDR3 nucleotides: TGTGCCAGCAGCCTACACGAGGGCAGGGAGCAGTTCTTC. It translates to CASSLHEGREQFF.

The chain carries TRBV2 and TRBJ1-5; D possibly corresponds to TRBD1 (5 bases). This CDR3 contains 15 residues. Germline V CDR1 and CDR2: SNHLY, FYNNEI. The V end was cut by 1 base, the J end by 1 base, with 8 bases between. The CDR3 here is CASSEGQTSNQPQHF. The CDR3 nucleotides are TGTGCCAGCAGTGAAGGACAGACAAGCAATCAGCCCCAGCATTTT.

The chain's CDR3 is CASSPRQGAASYEQYF. CDR3 sequence (DNA): TGCGCCAGCAGCCCACGGCAGGGGGCCGCGTCCTACGAGCAGTACTTC. This chain links TRBV5-1 with TRBJ2-7, with TRBD1 matching 8 bases. Germline CDR1 SGHRS, CDR2 YFSETQ. With V trimmed by 4 bases and J by 1 base, 10 bases remained unmatched. The CDR3 totals 16 residues. Full variable domain (rest looked up from reference TRBV5-1 and TRBJ2-7): KAGVTQTPRYLIKTRGQQVTLSCSPISGHRSVSWYQQTPGQGLQFLFEYFSETQRNKGNFPGRFSGRQFSNSRSEMNVSTLELGDSALYLCASSPRQGAASYEQYFGPGTRLTVT.

This sequence joins TRBV6-1 and TRBJ2-1; maybe TRBD2 (6 bases). The CDR3 has 15 amino acids. The germline V gene has CDR1 MNHNS and CDR2 SASEGT. Trimming took 3 bases from V and 9 from J, leaving 18 bases between them. The CDR3 loop is CASSESPGDGGEQFF. Written as DNA, the CDR3 is TGTGCCAGCAGTGAGTCACCTGGGGACGGGGGTGAGCAGTTCTTC.

This chain joins TRBV12-3 or TRBV12-4 and TRBJ2-7; D possibly matches TRBD1 or TRBD2 (5 bases each). Trimming took off 7 bases at V and 2 bases at J, with 9 bases between the two ends. This CDR3 comprises 12 residues. CDR3 in DNA: TGTGCCAGCACGGGGCGGACCTACGAGCAGTACTTC. Amino acids: CASTGRTYEQYF.

V is TRBV27 and J is TRBJ2-7; D is possibly TRBD2 (6 bases). CDR1 MNHEY and CDR2 SMNVEV come from the germline V gene (reference sequence). V lost 3 bases and J 0 bases, leaving 12 bases between the germline ends. The CDR3 length is 15 residues. In nucleotides, the CDR3 is TGTGCCAGCAGTTTTCAGGGACTGAGCTCCTACGAGCAGTACTTC. It yields the protein CASSFQGLSSYEQYF.

This chain uses TRBV7-3 with TRBJ2-7, with D perhaps being TRBD1 or TRBD2 (6 bases each). The CDR3 has 14 residues. V gave up 5 bases and J gave up 6 bases, with 17 bases separating them. The V gene's germline CDR1 is SGHTA and CDR2 FQGTGA. The CDR3: CASSRQAQGGEQYF. CDR3 bases: TGTGCCAGCAGCCGACAGGCTCAGGGAGGCGAGCAGTACTTC. The full variable domain, its missing parts supplied by reference TRBV7-3 and TRBJ2-7, is GAGVSQTPSNKVTEKGKYVELRCDPISGHTALYWYRQSLGQGPEFLIYFQGTGAADDSGLPNDRFFAVRPEGSVSTLKIQRTERGDSAVYLCASSRQAQGGEQYFGPGTRLTVT.

The chain employs TRBV7-2 and TRBJ2-5; 7 bases match TRBD1. The CDR3 consists of 16 residues. Germline lookup yields CDR1 SGHTA and CDR2 FQGNSA. V shed 5 bases, J shed 4 bases, and the junction held 13 bases outside the gene matches. The CDR3 DNA reads TGTGCCAGCAGCCAACGGCCCGGACAGGTTTTAGAGACCCAGTACTTC. It translates to CASSQRPGQVLETQYF.